These 7 T cell receptor beta chains came from one sample sequenced in a study of blood T cell repertoires in COVID-19. Using immunoSEQ multiplex PCR, the repertoire was profiled, and TCRdb retains in-frame clones only, with some absent. The sample holds roughly 190,000 clones, about four fifths seen once. The sequencing input was peripheral blood. The receptors shown here come from an older woman with COVID-19, enrolled during active disease.

The chain uses TRBV18 and TRBJ1-1, with a weak D call TRBD1 (6 bases). The CDR3 has 16 amino acids. Germline CDR1 and CDR2: KGHSH and LQKENI. The V end lost 6 bases, the J end lost 3 bases, and 20 bases lay between the germline ends. CDR3 in DNA: TGTGCCAGCTCCCCGGCGAGTGAAACAGGGCACACTGAAGCTTTCTTT. Amino acid sequence: CASSPASETGHTEAFF.

Worth noting for this clone: Different DNA sequences within this sample yield the same CDR3. The chain carries TRBV7-3 and TRBJ2-2, with D unclear. The germline CDR1 and CDR2 sequences are SGHTA and FQGTGA. Trimming pared 3 bases from V and 3 bases from J, leaving 8 bases between. The CDR3 is made up of 14 amino acids. The CDR3 spells CASSFNRDTGELFF. As DNA, the CDR3 is TGTGCCAGCAGCTTTAACCGGGACACCGGGGAGCTGTTTTTT. Filled out from reference TRBV7-3 and TRBJ2-2, the complete variable domain reads GAGVSQTPSNKVTEKGKYVELRCDPISGHTALYWYRQSLGQGPEFLIYFQGTGAADDSGLPNDRFFAVRPEGSVSTLKIQRTERGDSAVYLCASSFNRDTGELFFGEGSRLTVL.

The chain recombines TRBV28 with TRBJ1-3; TRBD1 is a possible D gene (6 bases). The CDR3 loop spans 18 amino acids. V was trimmed by 5 bases and J by 4 bases, leaving 24 bases between them. Germline V CDR1 and CDR2: MDHEN, SYDVKM. CDR3 in amino acids: CASSRPLTGTFLGNTIYF. The CDR3 nucleotides are TGTGCCAGCAGTAGACCGCTGACAGGTACATTCTTGGGAAACACCATATATTTT.

The rearrangement joins TRBV28 to TRBJ1-2; D is ambiguous. CDR3 length equals 14 residues. Germline V gives CDR1 MDHEN, CDR2 SYDVKM. The ends were cut back, 2 bases at V and 1 base at J, with 8 bases in the middle. The CDR3 here is CASSLGEFNYGYTF. Here the CDR3 DNA reads TGTGCCAGCAGTTTAGGGGAGTTTAACTATGGCTACACCTTC.

This chain connects TRBV15 to TRBJ1-3; weak D call: TRBD1 (5 bases). This CDR3 is 16 amino acids long. V was pared by 1 base and J by 0 bases, with 10 bases between. From germline, CDR1 is LNHNV and CDR2 YYDKDF (reference sequence). The CDR3 spells CATSRGRVGSGNTIYF. In DNA, the CDR3 is TGTGCCACCAGCAGAGGCAGGGTCGGCTCTGGAAACACCATATATTTT.

DNA for the CDR3: TGTGCCAGCAGCGCCCCGCCGGGACAGGGGCTGGCGGGGGCCAACGTCCTGACTTTC. As protein: CASSAPPGQGLAGANVLTF. This chain connects TRBV9 to TRBJ2-6; TRBD1 matches at 10 bases. V gave up 3 bases and J gave up 4 bases; unmatched junction bases: 13. The germline gives CDR1 SGDLS, CDR2 YYNGEE. This CDR3 comprises 19 residues.

This clone has only a few counts. V and J are TRBV6-4 and TRBJ2-3; 9 positions match TRBD2. CDR3 length equals 14 residues. Germline loops: CDR1 MRHNA, CDR2 SNTAGT. With 3 bases clipped from V and 3 bases from J, the junction kept 1 base outside the gene matches. The CDR3 protein is CASSEGLATDTQYF. In DNA, the CDR3 is TGTGCCAGCAGTGAAGGACTAGCGACAGATACGCAGTATTTT.